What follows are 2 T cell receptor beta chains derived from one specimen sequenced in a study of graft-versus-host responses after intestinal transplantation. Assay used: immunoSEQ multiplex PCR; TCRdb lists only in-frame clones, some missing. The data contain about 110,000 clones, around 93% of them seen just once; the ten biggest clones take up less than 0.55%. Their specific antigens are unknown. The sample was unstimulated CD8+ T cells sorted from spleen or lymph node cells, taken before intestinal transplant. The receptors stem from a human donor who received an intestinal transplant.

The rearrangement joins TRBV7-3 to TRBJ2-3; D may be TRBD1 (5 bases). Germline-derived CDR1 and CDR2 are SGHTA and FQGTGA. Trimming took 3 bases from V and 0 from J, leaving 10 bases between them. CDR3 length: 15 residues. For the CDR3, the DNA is TGTGCCAGCAGCTTCAGTGGGGCTAGCACAGATACGCAGTATTTT. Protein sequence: CASSFSGASTDTQYF. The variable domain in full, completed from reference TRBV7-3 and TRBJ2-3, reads GAGVSQTPSNKVTEKGKYVELRCDPISGHTALYWYRQSLGQGPEFLIYFQGTGAADDSGLPNDRFFAVRPEGSVSTLKIQRTERGDSAVYLCASSFSGASTDTQYFGPGTRLTVL.

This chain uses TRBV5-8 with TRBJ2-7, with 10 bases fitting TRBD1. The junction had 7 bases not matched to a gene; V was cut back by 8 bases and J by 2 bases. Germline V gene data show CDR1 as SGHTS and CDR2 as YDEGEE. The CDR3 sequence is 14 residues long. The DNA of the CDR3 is TGTGCCAGTACGACGGGACAGGGGACCTACGAGCAGTACTTC. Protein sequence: CASTTGQGTYEQYF.